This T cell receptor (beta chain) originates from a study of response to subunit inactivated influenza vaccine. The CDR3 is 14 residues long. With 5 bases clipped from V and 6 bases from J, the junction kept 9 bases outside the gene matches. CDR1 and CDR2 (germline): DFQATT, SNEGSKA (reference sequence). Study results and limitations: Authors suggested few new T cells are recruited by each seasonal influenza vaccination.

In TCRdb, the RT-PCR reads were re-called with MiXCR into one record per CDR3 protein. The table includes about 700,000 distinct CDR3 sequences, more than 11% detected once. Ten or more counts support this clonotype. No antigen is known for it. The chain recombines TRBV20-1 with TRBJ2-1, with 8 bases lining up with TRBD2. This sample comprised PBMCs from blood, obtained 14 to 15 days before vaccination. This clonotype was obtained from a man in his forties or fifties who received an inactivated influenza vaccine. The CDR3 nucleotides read TGCAGTGCTGATTTCGGACTAGCCCCCAATGAGCAGTTCTTC. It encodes CSADFGLAPNEQFF.